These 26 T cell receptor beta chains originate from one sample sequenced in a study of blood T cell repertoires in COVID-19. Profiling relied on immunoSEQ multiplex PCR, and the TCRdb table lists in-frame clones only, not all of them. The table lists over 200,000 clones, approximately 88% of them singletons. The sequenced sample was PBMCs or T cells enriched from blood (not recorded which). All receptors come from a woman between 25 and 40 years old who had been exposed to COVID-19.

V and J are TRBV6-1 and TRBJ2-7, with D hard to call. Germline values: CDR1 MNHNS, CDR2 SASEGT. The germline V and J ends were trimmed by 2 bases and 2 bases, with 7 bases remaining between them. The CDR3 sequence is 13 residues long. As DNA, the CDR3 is TGTGCCAGCAGTGAATCCACTCCCTACGAGCAGTACTTC. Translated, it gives CASSESTPYEQYF.

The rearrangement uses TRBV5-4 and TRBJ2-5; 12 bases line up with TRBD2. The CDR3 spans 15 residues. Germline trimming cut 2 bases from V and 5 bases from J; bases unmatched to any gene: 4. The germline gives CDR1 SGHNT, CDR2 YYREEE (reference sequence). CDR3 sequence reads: CASSFRTSGKETQYF. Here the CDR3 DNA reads TGTGCCAGCAGCTTTAGGACTAGCGGGAAGGAGACCCAGTACTTC.

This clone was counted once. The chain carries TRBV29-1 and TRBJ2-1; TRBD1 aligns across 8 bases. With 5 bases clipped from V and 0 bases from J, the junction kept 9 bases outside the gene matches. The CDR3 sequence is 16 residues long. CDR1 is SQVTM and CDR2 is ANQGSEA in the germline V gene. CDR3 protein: CSVFQGAPLSYNEQFF. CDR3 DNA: TGCAGCGTTTTTCAGGGGGCCCCCCTCTCCTACAATGAGCAGTTCTTC.

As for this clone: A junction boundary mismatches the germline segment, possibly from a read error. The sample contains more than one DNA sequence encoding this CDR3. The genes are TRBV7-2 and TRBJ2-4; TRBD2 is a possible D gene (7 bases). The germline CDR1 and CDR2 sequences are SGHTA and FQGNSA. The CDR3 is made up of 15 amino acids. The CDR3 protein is CASSLSVGGQNIQYF. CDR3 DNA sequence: TGTGCCAGCAGCCTTAGCGTGGGGGGGCAAAACATTCAGTACTTT.

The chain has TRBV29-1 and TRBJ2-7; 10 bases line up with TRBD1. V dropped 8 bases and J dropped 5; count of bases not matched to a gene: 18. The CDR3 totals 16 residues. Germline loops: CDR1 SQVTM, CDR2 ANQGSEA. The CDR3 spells CSTHSPGQGFDDEQYF. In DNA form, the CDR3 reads TGCAGCACCCACTCTCCGGGACAGGGGTTCGACGACGAGCAGTACTTC.

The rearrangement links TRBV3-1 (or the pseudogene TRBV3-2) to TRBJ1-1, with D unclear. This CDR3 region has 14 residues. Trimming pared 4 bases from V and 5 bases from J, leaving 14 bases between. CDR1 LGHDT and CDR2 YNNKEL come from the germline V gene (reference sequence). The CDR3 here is CASSPGRERTEAFF. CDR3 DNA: TGTGCCAGCAGCCCAGGACGGGAGCGAACTGAAGCTTTCTTT.

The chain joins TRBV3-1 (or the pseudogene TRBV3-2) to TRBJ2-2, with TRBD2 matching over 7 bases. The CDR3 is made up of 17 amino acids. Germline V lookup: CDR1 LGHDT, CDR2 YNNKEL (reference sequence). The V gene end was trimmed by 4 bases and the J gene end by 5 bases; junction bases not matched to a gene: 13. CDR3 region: CASSLLAVTRLTGELFF. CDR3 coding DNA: TGTGCCAGCAGCCTCCTAGCGGTAACAAGGCTAACCGGGGAGCTGTTTTTT.

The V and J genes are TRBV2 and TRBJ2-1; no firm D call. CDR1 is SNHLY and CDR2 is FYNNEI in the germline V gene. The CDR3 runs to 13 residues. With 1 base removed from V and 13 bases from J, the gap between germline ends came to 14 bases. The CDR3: CASSEVELIRQFF. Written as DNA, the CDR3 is TGTGCCAGCAGTGAAGTGGAGCTCATAAGACAGTTCTTC.

CDR3 sequence (DNA): TGTGCCAGCAGTTTGAGCCCTTCCGGTAGCCGGGGCTACACCTTC. Its translation is CASSLSPSGSRGYTF. The chain recombines TRBV28 with TRBJ1-2; D ambiguous. The CDR3 loop spans 15 amino acids. V gave up 3 bases and J gave up 8 bases, with 19 bases separating them. Germline V gene data show CDR1 as MDHEN and CDR2 as SYDVKM.

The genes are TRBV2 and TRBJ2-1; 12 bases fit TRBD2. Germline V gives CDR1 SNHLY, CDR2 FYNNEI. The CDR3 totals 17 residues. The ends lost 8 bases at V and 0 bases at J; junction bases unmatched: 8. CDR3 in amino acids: CASLLAGGFSSYNEQFF. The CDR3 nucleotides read TGTGCCAGCCTACTAGCGGGAGGTTTTAGCTCCTACAATGAGCAGTTCTTC.

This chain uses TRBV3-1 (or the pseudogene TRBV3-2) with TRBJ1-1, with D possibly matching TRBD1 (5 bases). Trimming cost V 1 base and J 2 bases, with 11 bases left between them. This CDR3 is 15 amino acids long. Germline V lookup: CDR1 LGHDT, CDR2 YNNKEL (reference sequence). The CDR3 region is CASSQGQLPNTEAFF. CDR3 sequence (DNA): TGTGCCAGCAGCCAAGGACAGCTACCTAACACTGAAGCTTTCTTT.

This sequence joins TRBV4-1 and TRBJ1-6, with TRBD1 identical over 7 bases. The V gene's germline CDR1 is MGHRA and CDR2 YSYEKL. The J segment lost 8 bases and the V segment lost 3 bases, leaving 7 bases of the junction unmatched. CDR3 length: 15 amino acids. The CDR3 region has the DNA TGCGCCAGCAGCCACCAGACAGGGTCTGATTCACCCCTCCACTTT. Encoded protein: CASSHQTGSDSPLHF.

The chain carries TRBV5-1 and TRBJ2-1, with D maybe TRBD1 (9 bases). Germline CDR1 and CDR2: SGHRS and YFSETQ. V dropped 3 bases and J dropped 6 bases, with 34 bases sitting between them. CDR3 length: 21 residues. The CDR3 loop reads CASSSDWDRVAREALINEQFF. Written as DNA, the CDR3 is TGCGCCAGCAGCTCCGACTGGGACAGGGTTGCGCGGGAGGCCCTAATCAATGAGCAGTTCTTC.

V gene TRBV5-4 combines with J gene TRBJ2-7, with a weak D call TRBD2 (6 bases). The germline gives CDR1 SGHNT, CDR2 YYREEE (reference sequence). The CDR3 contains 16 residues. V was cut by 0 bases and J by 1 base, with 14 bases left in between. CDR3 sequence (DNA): TGTGCCAGCAGCTTGGTTGCCCAGGGAGGTTCCTACGAGCAGTACTTC. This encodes CASSLVAQGGSYEQYF.

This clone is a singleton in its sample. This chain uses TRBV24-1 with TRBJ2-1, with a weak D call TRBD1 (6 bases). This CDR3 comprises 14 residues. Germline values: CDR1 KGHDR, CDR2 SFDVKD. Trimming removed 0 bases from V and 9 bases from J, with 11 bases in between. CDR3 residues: CATSDLQGRGEQFF. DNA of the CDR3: TGTGCCACCAGTGATTTGCAGGGGAGAGGTGAGCAGTTCTTC.

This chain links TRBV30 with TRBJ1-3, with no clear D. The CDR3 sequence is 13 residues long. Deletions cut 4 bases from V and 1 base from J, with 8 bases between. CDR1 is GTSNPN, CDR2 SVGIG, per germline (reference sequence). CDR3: CAWNMESGNTIYF. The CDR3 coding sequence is TGTGCCTGGAATATGGAGTCTGGAAACACCATATATTTT.

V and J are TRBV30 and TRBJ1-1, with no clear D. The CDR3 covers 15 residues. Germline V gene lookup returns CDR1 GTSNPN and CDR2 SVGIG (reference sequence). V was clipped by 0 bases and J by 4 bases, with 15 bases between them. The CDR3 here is CAWSVRSNRGTEAFF. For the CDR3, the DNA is TGTGCCTGGAGTGTACGAAGTAACCGGGGCACTGAAGCTTTCTTT.

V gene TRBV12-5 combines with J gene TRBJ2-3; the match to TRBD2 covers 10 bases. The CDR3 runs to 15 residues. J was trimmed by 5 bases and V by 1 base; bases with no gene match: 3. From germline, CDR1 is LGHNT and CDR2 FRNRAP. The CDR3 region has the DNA TGTGCTAGTGGTTTGGCCCTAGCGGGAGTAGATACGCAGTATTTT. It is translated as CASGLALAGVDTQYF.

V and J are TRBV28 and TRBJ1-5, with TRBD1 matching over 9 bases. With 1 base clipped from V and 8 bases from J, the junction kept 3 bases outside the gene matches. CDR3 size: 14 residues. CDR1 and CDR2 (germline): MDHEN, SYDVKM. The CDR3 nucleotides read TGTGCCAGCAGTTTATTCGGACAGGGGAAGCCCCAGCATTTT. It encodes CASSLFGQGKPQHF.

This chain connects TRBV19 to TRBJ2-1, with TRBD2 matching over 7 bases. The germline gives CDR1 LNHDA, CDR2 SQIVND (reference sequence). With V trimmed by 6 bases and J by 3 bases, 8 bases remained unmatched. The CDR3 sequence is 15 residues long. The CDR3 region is CASRGGTLIYNEQFF. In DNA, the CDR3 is TGTGCCAGTAGGGGAGGGACCCTAATCTACAATGAGCAGTTCTTC.

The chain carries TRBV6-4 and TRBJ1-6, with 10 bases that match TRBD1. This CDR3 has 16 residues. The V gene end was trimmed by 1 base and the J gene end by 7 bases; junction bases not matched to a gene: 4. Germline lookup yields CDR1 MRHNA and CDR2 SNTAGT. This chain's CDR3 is CASSDFGTGENSPLHF. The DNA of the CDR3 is TGTGCCAGCAGTGACTTCGGGACAGGGGAGAATTCACCCCTCCACTTT.

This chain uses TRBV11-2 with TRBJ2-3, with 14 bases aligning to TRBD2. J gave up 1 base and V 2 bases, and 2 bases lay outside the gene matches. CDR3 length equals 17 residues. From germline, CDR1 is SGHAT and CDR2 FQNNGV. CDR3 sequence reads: CASSLTGLAGGTDTQYF. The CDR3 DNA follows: TGTGCCAGCAGCTTAACGGGACTAGCGGGAGGCACAGATACGCAGTATTTT.

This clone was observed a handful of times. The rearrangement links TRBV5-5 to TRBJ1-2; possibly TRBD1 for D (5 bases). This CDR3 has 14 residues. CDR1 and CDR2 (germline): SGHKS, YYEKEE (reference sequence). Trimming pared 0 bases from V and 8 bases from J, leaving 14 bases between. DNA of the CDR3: TGTGCCAGCAGCTTGGCACAGGACCGGAGAGGCTACACCTTC. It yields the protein CASSLAQDRRGYTF.

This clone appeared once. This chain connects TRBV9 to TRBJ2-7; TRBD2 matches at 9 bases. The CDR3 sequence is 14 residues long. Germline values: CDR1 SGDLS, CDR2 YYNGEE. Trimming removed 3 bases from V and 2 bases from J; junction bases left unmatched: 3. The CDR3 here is CASSDGTSPYEQYF. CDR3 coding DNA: TGTGCCAGCAGCGATGGGACTAGCCCCTACGAGCAGTACTTC.

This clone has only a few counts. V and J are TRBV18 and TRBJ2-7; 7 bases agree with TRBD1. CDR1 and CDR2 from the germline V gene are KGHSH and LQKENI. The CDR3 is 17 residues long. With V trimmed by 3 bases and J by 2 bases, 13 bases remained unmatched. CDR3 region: CASSPTGLHSQTYEQYF. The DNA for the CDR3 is TGTGCCAGCTCACCGACAGGGTTGCACTCACAAACCTACGAGCAGTACTTC. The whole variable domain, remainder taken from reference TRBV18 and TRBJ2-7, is NAGVMQNPRHLVRRRGQEARLRCSPMKGHSHVYWYRQLPEEGLKFMVYLQKENIIDESGMPKERFSAEFPKEGPSILRIQQVVRGDSAAYFCASSPTGLHSQTYEQYFGPGTRLTVT.

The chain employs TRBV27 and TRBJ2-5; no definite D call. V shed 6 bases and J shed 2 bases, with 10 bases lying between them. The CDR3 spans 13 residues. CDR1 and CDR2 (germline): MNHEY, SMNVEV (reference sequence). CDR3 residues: CASRPIPQETQYF. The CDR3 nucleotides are TGTGCCAGCAGGCCTATACCTCAAGAGACCCAGTACTTC.